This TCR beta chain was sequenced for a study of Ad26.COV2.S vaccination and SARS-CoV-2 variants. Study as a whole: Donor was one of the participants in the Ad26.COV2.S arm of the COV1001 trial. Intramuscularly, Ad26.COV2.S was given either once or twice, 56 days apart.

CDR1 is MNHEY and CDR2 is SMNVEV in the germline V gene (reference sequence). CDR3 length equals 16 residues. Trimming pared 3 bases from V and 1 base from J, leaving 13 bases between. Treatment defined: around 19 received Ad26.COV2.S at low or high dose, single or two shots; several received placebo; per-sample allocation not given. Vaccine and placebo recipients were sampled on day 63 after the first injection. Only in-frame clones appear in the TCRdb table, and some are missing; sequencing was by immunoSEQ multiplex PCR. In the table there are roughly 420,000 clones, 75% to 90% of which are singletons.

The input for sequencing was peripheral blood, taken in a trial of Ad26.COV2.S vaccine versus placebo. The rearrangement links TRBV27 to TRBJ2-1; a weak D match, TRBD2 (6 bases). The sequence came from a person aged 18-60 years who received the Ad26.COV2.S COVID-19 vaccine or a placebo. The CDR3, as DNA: TGTGCCAGCAGTTTCCTATACGGGACTTCCTACAATGAGCAGTTCTTC. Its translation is CASSFLYGTSYNEQFF.